Below are 8 T cell receptor beta chains sequenced from a single sample in a study of T-cell reconstitution after alpha-beta-depleted transplantation in children. During its preparation, the TCRbeta library received unique molecular identifiers. TCRdb ran MiXCR on the PCR reads and lists one entry per CDR3 protein. The sample records approximately 220,000 distinct CDR3 sequences, about 15% being singletons. The input for sequencing was PBMCs, mostly from graft donor cells, taken 360 days after TCRalphabeta/CD19-depleted stem cell transplant. The receptors shown here come from a male patient between 2 and 10 years old who had a stem cell transplant for acute lymphoblastic leukemia, so the T cells may come from the graft donor.

The table lists this clonotype with many counts. The chain combines TRBV5-1 with TRBJ2-7; 8 bases are shared with TRBD1. The CDR3 length is 14 residues. V was pared by 3 bases and J by 5 bases, with 7 bases of the junction left unmatched. Germline V CDR1 and CDR2: SGHRS, YFSETQ. The CDR3 spells CASSSDRGWDEQYF. The CDR3 region has the DNA TGCGCCAGCAGCTCAGACAGGGGTTGGGACGAGCAGTACTTC.

The genes are TRBV4-3 and TRBJ2-4, with D perhaps TRBD2 (6 bases). V lost 4 bases and J lost 0, with 16 bases in between. The CDR3 totals 17 residues. Germline V gives CDR1 LGHNA, CDR2 YSLEER. Here the CDR3 reads CASSRFLQGLAKNIQYF. The CDR3 nucleotides are TGCGCCAGCAGCCGGTTCCTTCAGGGACTAGCCAAAAACATTCAGTACTTC.

This clonotype was observed a handful of times. The chain employs TRBV5-4 and TRBJ1-2, with a possible D match to TRBD1 (6 bases). V lost 4 bases and J lost 6, with 16 bases in between. Germline values: CDR1 SGHNT, CDR2 YYREEE (reference sequence). The CDR3 extends over 14 amino acids. CDR3 coding DNA: TGTGCCAGCAGCGCAGCTACAGGGTTTGATGGCTACACCTTC. This gives the protein CASSAATGFDGYTF.

The chain has TRBV28 and TRBJ2-7, with 10 bases aligning to TRBD1. With V trimmed by 9 bases and J by 4 bases, 6 bases remained unmatched. CDR1 MDHEN and CDR2 SYDVKM come from the germline V gene. This CDR3 contains 13 residues. CDR3 nucleotide sequence: TGTGCCAGTGACCCGGGACAGGGGTACGAGCAGTACTTC. Encoded protein: CASDPGQGYEQYF.

The chain couples TRBV14 to TRBJ2-3, with TRBD1 as a possible D gene (6 bases). Deletions cut 0 bases from V and 4 bases from J, with 14 bases between. Germline CDR1 reads SGHDN; CDR2 reads FVKESK. The CDR3 has 16 amino acids. Written as DNA, the CDR3 is TGTGCCAGCAGCCAAGATTTGACAGGACAAGCAGATACGCAGTATTTT. This encodes CASSQDLTGQADTQYF.

The V call is TRBV12-3 or TRBV12-4, the J call TRBJ1-2, with D possibly matching TRBD1 (5 bases). V dropped 3 bases and J dropped 4 bases, with 15 bases sitting between them. The CDR3 has 15 amino acids. The CDR3 coding sequence is TGTGCCAGCAGTTTCACGGGGGGAGAAATCTATGGCTACACCTTC. This encodes CASSFTGGEIYGYTF.

This clonotype was picked up a small number of times. The chain combines TRBV10-3 with TRBJ1-2, with TRBD1 matching over 8 bases. V gave up 1 base and J gave up 4 bases; unmatched junction bases: 5. The length of the CDR3 is 15 residues. Germline V gives CDR1 ENHRY, CDR2 SYGVKD. The CDR3 here is CAISEWEDRVYGYTF. CDR3 bases: TGTGCCATCAGTGAGTGGGAGGACAGGGTCTATGGCTACACCTTC.

This rearrangement joins TRBV12-3 or TRBV12-4 to TRBJ2-7; D ambiguous. The CDR3 loop spans 13 amino acids. The germline V and J ends were trimmed by 5 bases and 3 bases, with 11 bases remaining between them. In nucleotides, the CDR3 is TGTGCCAGCAGTACCTCAAACAGCTACGAGCAGTACTTC. Residues: CASSTSNSYEQYF.